The sequence of this T cell receptor (beta chain) was determined in a study of blood T cells in healthy people across ages. With a J-beta primer mix and a sample-barcoded 5' primer, a second PCR ran roughly 6 to 11 cycles. TCRdb called the 5' RACE reads again in MiXCR, with one record for every CDR3 protein. The sample has roughly 1,300,000 distinct CDR3 sequences, approximately 59% seen once; the top ten hold roughly 7%. V was cut by 4 bases and J by 3 bases, with 16 bases left in between. The CDR3 totals 15 residues. Germline lookup yields CDR1 SEHNR and CDR2 FQNEAQ (reference sequence). The chain employs TRBV7-9 and TRBJ2-7; perhaps D is TRBD1 or TRBD2 (5 bases each). The source is a man younger than 35 in good health. The sample comprised blood. CDR3 sequence: CASSCFQGRIYEQYF. The CDR3 coding sequence is TGTGCCAGCAGCTGTTTTCAGGGACGGATCTACGAGCAGTACTTC.